The subject of this entry is one TCR beta chain. What it recognizes is unknown. Trimming pared 6 bases from V and 2 bases from J, leaving 17 bases between. Germline loops: CDR1 SQVTM, CDR2 ANQGSEA. The CDR3 sequence is 15 residues long. This specimen comes from a study of PD-1 blockade in classical Hodgkin lymphoma. TCRdb's table, derived via immunoSEQ multiplex PCR, lists solely in-frame clones and lacks some. The table shows over 20,000 clones, with about 87% occurring only once. Whole-study results and caveats: In newly diagnosed patients, baseline TCR diversity was reportedly below that of healthy donors.

As for time point: newly diagnosed, previously untreated cHL patient sample. Investigators obtained CD8+ T cells from thawed PBMCs by magnetic negative selection. Newly diagnosed, untreated classical Hodgkin lymphoma PBMCs served as comparison. The rearrangement joins TRBV29-1 to TRBJ1-3, with D perhaps matching TRBD1 (5 bases). The clonotype comes from a human donor with classical Hodgkin lymphoma. The sample was CD8+ T cells from blood. Here the CDR3 reads CSVFLQGAPGNTIYF. The CDR3 DNA reads TGCAGCGTCTTCCTCCAGGGTGCCCCTGGAAACACCATATATTTT.